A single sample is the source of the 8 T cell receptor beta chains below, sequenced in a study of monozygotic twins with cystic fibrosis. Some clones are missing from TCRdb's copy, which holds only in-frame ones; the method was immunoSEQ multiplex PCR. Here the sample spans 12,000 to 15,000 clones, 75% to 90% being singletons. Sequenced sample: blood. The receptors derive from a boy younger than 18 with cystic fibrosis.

DNA for the CDR3: TGTGCCAGCTCACCGCAGGGGACAGGGGTATCGTACTATGGCTACACCTTC. It is translated as CASSPQGTGVSYYGYTF. J is TRBJ1-2 and V is TRBV18; 10 bases align to TRBD1. This CDR3 spans 17 amino acids. After removal of 3 bases from V and 3 bases from J, the junction contained 10 bases not matched to a gene. Looked up from germline, CDR1 is KGHSH and CDR2 is LQKENI.

The CDR3: CASSLSAVETQYF. As DNA, the CDR3 is TGTGCCAGCAGTTTATCTGCAGTGGAGACCCAGTACTTC. This chain uses TRBV27 with TRBJ2-5; D is unresolved. Per the germline V gene, CDR1 is MNHEY and CDR2 is SMNVEV (reference sequence). The germline V and J ends were trimmed by 0 bases and 5 bases, with 7 bases remaining between them. The CDR3 has 13 residues.

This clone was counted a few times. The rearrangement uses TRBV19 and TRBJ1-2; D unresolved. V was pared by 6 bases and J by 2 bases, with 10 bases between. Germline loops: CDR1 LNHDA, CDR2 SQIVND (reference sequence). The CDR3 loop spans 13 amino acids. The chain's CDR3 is CASRRDGNYGYTF. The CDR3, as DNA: TGTGCCAGTAGACGCGACGGGAACTATGGCTACACCTTC.

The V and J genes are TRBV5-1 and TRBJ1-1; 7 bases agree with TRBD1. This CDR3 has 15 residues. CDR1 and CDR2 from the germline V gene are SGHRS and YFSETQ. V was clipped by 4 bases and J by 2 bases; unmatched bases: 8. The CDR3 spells CASSDYRGTNTEAFF. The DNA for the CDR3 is TGCGCCAGCAGCGATTACAGGGGAACAAACACTGAAGCTTTCTTT.

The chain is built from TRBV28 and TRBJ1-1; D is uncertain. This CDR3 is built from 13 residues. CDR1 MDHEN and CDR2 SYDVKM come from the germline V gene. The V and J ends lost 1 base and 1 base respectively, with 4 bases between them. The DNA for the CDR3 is TGTGCCAGCAGTTTATACGGGAACACTGAAGCTTTCTTT. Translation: CASSLYGNTEAFF.

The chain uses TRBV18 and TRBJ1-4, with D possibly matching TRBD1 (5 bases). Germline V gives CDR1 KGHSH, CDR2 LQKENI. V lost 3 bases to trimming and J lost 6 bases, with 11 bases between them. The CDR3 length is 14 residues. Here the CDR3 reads CASSPRGADEKLFF. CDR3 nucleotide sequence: TGTGCCAGCTCACCTCGCGGGGCGGATGAAAAACTGTTTTTT.

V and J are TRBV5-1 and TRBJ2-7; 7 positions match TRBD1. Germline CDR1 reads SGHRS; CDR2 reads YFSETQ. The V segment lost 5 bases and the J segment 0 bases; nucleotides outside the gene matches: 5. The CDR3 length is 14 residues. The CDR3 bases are TGCGCCAGCAGTCCCGGGACAGCCTCCTACGAGCAGTACTTC. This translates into CASSPGTASYEQYF.

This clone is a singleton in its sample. The CDR3 sequence is CAWSDMALGTQYF. As DNA, the CDR3 is TGTGCCTGGAGTGATATGGCTTTGGGGACCCAGTACTTC. V and J are TRBV30 and TRBJ2-5, with no clear D. V dropped 1 base and J dropped 7 bases, with 13 bases sitting between them. Germline CDR1 and CDR2: GTSNPN and SVGIG (reference sequence). This CDR3 contains 13 residues.